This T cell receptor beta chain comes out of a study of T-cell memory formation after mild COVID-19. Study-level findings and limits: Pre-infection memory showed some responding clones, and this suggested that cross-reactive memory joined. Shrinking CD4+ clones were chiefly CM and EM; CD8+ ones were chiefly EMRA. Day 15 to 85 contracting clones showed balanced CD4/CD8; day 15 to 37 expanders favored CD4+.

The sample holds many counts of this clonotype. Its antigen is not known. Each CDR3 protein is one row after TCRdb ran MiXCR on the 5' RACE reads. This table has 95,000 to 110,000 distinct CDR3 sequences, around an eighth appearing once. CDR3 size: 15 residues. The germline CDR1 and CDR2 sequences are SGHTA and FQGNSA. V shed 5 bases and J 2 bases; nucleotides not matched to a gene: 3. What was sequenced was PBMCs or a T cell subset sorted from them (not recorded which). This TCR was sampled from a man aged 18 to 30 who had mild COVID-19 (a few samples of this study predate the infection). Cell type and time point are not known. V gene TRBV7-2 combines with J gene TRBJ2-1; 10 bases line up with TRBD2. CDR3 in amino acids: CASSQLAGAYNEQFF. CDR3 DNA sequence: TGTGCCAGCAGCCAGCTAGCGGGGGCCTACAATGAGCAGTTCTTC.